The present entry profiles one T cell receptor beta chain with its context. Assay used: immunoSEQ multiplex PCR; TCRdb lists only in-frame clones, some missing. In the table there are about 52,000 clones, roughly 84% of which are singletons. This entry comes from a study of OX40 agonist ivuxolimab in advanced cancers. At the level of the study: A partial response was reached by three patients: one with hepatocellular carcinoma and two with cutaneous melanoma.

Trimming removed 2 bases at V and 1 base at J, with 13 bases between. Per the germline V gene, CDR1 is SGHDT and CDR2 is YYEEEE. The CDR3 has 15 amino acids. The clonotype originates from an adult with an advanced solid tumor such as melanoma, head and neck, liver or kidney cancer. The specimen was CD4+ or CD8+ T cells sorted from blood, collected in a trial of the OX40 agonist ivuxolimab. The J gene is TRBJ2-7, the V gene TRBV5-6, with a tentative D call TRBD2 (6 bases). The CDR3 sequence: CASSLQAGRSYEQYF. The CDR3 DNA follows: TGTGCCAGCAGCTTACAGGCAGGGAGGTCCTACGAGCAGTACTTC.